This T cell receptor (beta chain) was identified in a study of T cell repertoires in cytomegalovirus infection. Background on the study: CMV epitopes, recently identified HLA-C-restricted and well-studied HLA-B-restricted, were used.

TCRdb re-called the reads with MiXCR, one entry per CDR3 protein. This table holds some 900,000 distinct CDR3 sequences, about 33% found once. The study's findings and limits: What dominated the ex vivo response were HLA-C-restricted CMV-specific TCR beta clonotypes.

In regard to this clonotype: Its antigen remains unknown.

This CDR3 spans 14 amino acids. Germline CDR1 is MDHEN and CDR2 is SYDVKM. V gave up 2 bases and J gave up 8 bases, with 13 bases separating them. The material was cultured CD8+ T cells from PBMCs, obtained from culture after CMV antigen stimulation. The TCR originated in a human donor in good health (CMV status not recorded). Some clones in this sample may be carry-over from other donors' samples. The gene calls are TRBV28 and TRBJ1-3, with TRBD1 as a possible D gene (6 bases). The CDR3 DNA is TGTGCCAGCAGTTTACTTCCAGGGGCCTACACCATATATTTT. The encoded protein is CASSLLPGAYTIYF. The variable domain in full, with the rest retrieved from reference TRBV28 and TRBJ1-3, is DVKVTQSSRYLVKRTGEKVFLECVQDMDHENMFWYRQDPGLGLRLIYFSYDVKMKEKGDIPEGYSVSREKKERFSLILESASTNQTSMYLCASSLLPGAYTIYFGEGSWLTVV.